The clone carrying this TCR beta chain was seen a handful of times. What it recognizes is unknown. Each CDR3 protein gets one entry after TCRdb re-called the reads with MiXCR. The repertoire holds some 940,000 distinct CDR3 sequences, with under 40% as singletons. The germline CDR1 and CDR2 sequences are SEHNR and FQNEAQ (reference sequence). This CDR3 is built from 16 residues. Trimming cost V 8 bases and J 3 bases; bases outside gene matches: 13. This sample is drawn from a study of T cell repertoires in cytomegalovirus infection. Background on the study: An indication of both CMV infection and matching HLA type came from public TCR beta signatures.

Whole-study results and caveats: Frequencies of public TCR beta families were cumulated, and this identified carriers of CMV plus the relevant HLA. In two of eight donors, the top clonotype was HLA-C-restricted CMV-specific.

The chain combines TRBV7-9 with TRBJ2-3; TRBD1 aligns across 8 bases. This clonotype originated in a human donor in good health (CMV status not recorded). Some clones in this sample may be carry-over from other donors' samples. The specimen was cultured CD8+ T cells from PBMCs, collected from culture after CMV antigen stimulation. CDR3 coding DNA: TGTGCCAGCGGTCCATTGACAGGGGAGAGGACAGATACGCAGTATTTT. Amino acid sequence: CASGPLTGERTDTQYF.